These 7 T cell receptor beta chains originate from one sample sequenced in a study of vaccination and CD4 T cells after COVID-19. Sequencing of DNA taken from cultured CD4+ T cells relied on the Oncomine TCR Beta short-read assay. TCRdb re-called the PCR reads through MiXCR, storing one row per CDR3 protein. This sample has some 21,000 distinct CDR3 sequences, with under 45% found just once. Regarding treatment: approximately 9-day PBMC culture with coronavirus spike peptide pools or control peptides (ViraFEST assay). The antigens of these receptors remain unknown. Sequencing was done on a sample of cultured CD4+ T cells from blood. These receptors were collected from a human donor with COVID-19.

V and J are TRBV21-1 and TRBJ2-3. TRBV21-1 is a known pseudogene. The CDR3 totals 18 residues. CDR3 coding DNA: TGTGCCAGCAGCAAAGGAACGGCACCGTCCTTTGTTGCAGATACGCAGTATTTT. It encodes CASSKGTAPSFVADTQYF.

This clonotype turned up a few times. The V call is TRBV28, the J call TRBJ1-1; D unclear. The CDR3 runs 10 residues. Per the germline V gene, CDR1 is MDHEN and CDR2 is SYDVKM. CDR3 loop: CGVRRTEAFF. In nucleotides, the CDR3 is TGTGGAGTGAGGAGGACTGAAGCTTTCTTT.

The V call is TRBV5-6, the J call TRBJ2-5; 9 bases agree with TRBD1. Germline CDR1 is SGHDT and CDR2 is YYEEEE. This CDR3 is built from 13 residues. V gave up 4 bases and J gave up 10 bases; unmatched junction bases: 8. In nucleotides, the CDR3 is TGTGCCAGCAGCCTTTGGGGACAGGGTTTCCAGTACTTC. This gives the protein CASSLWGQGFQYF.

This clonotype has a handful of counts. The rearrangement links TRBV2 to TRBJ2-5, with D perhaps matching TRBD2 (5 bases). The germline V gene encodes CDR1 SNHLY and CDR2 FYNNEI. The CDR3 consists of 12 residues. The CDR3 reads CASVPSKETQYF. The CDR3 DNA follows: TGTGCTAGCGTCCCCAGCAAAGAGACCCAGTACTTC.

This sequence joins TRBV19 and TRBJ2-5, with 11 bases lining up with TRBD1. Germline V gene lookup returns CDR1 LNHDA and CDR2 SQIVND (reference sequence). V trimming: 4 bases; J trimming: 5 bases; junction bases outside the gene matches: 9. This CDR3 region has 16 residues. The CDR3 loop reads CASSTIRDRGGETQYF. The CDR3 DNA sequence: TGTGCCAGTAGTACCATCCGGGACAGGGGGGGGGAGACCCAGTACTTC. Full variable domain (outside the CDR3, taken from reference TRBV19 and TRBJ2-5): DGGITQSPKYLFRKEGQNVTLSCEQNLNHDAMYWYRQDPGQGLRLIYYSQIVNDFQKGDIAEGYSVSREKKESFPLTVTSAQKNPTAFYLCASSTIRDRGGETQYFGPGTRLLVL.

This chain uses TRBV6-1 with TRBJ1-6; D may be TRBD1 (5 bases). Per the germline V gene, CDR1 is MNHNS and CDR2 is SASEGT. The CDR3 consists of 17 residues. V shed 4 bases and J shed 3 bases, with 16 bases lying between them. The CDR3 region has the DNA TGTGCCAGCAGTGCCCCCCCGACAGACTACTATAATTCACCCCTCCACTTT. It yields the protein CASSAPPTDYYNSPLHF.

This clonotype was counted between two and nine times. A junction end diverges from the germline sequence, so it may reflect a read error. The chain carries TRBV24-1 and TRBJ1-1; D unresolved. The CDR3 covers 15 residues. CDR1 and CDR2 from the germline V gene are KGHDR and SFDVKD. CDR3 sequence reads: CATNDLKVVDTEAFF. The CDR3 region has the DNA TGTGCCACCAATGATTTGAAGGTGGTGGACACTGAAGCTTTCTTT.